This TCR beta chain was identified during a study of cytomegalovirus exposure and HLA in healthy donors. Broader study findings: Segments of the TCR beta V type were, in most cases, productive about 87% or about 30% of the time in an earlier analysis. As a later analysis revealed, most CMV-associated TCR beta chains appeared HLA-restricted. After further analysis at a later stage, 16,951 TCR beta sequences were associated with HLA alleles at 0.05 false discovery rate. Analysis was carried out at a later point, and it linked a missense DCLRE1C variant to TCR beta V- and J-gene trimming.

This clone was detected only a few times. Its antigen is still unknown. Amplification used 60 Vbeta primers and 13 Jbeta primers. TCRdb keeps only in-frame clones here, not all; method: immunoSEQ multiplex PCR. Here the sample spans roughly 150,000 clones, more than 65% being singletons. The CDR3 loop spans 16 amino acids. The V end lost 2 bases, the J end lost 4 bases, and 16 bases lay between the germline ends. Per germline, CDR1 MNHEY and CDR2 SVGAGI. The gene calls are TRBV6-5 and TRBJ2-3; no firm D call. The clonotype originates from a man aged 25 to 45 in good health and CMV-seropositive. Sequenced input: PBMCs. As DNA, the CDR3 is TGTGCCAGCAGTTACGCTAGATCCCGAGTCCCAGATACGCAGTATTTT. This translates into CASSYARSRVPDTQYF.